What follows are 12 T cell receptor beta chains derived from one specimen sequenced in a study of blood T cell repertoires in COVID-19. Clones were sequenced by immunoSEQ multiplex PCR, and TCRdb holds only the in-frame ones, with some missing. This table has over 50,000 clones, roughly 90% appearing once. The material sequenced was peripheral blood. The origin of the receptors is a man aged 45-60 years with active COVID-19.

The chain carries TRBV11-2 and TRBJ1-2; 7 positions match TRBD1. This CDR3 has 16 residues. Trimming took 7 bases from V and 0 from J; bases not matched to a gene: 11. Per the germline V gene, CDR1 is SGHAT and CDR2 is FQNNGV. The CDR3 DNA is TGTGCCAGCACCCCGGGACAGACCATTACTAACTATGGCTACACCTTC. As protein: CASTPGQTITNYGYTF.

CDR3 DNA sequence: TGCAGTGCTAGTGGGGGGACTACCGAGCAGTACTTC. Translated: CSASGGTTEQYF. This sequence joins TRBV20-1 and TRBJ2-7, with 7 bases aligning to TRBD2. Trimming cost V 3 bases and J 6 bases; bases outside gene matches: 5. The CDR3 spans 12 residues. CDR1 and CDR2 from the germline V gene are DFQATT and SNEGSKA (reference sequence).

CDR3 amino acids: CASSYSDRGTNEQFF. CDR3 nucleotides: TGTGCCAGCAGCTATAGCGACAGGGGGACGAATGAGCAGTTCTTC. The V and J genes are TRBV11-3 and TRBJ2-1; 9 nucleotides agree with TRBD1. With V trimmed by 4 bases and J by 7 bases, 8 bases remained unmatched. The CDR3 sequence is 15 residues long. Germline CDR1 and CDR2: SGHNT and YENEEA. The full variable domain, completed using reference TRBV11-3 and TRBJ2-1, is EAGVVQSPRYKIIEKKQPVAFWCNPISGHNTLYWYLQNLGQGPELLIRYENEEAVDDSQLPKDRFSAERLKGVDSTLKIQPAELGDSAVYLCASSYSDRGTNEQFFGPGTRLTVL.

The chain links TRBV5-6 to TRBJ1-2; 8 positions agree with TRBD1. V gave up 4 bases and J gave up 4 bases; unmatched junction bases: 12. Germline V gene data show CDR1 as SGHDT and CDR2 as YYEEEE. This CDR3 has 16 amino acids. The CDR3 nucleotides are TGTGCCAGCAGCCCTCTTAAATCCGACAGGGGCTATGGCTACACCTTC. It yields the protein CASSPLKSDRGYGYTF.

This clone was recorded only once. This sequence joins TRBV10-3 and TRBJ2-1; D is possibly TRBD1 (6 bases). Germline-derived CDR1 and CDR2 are ENHRY and SYGVKD. The CDR3 runs to 17 residues. The V and J ends lost 0 bases and 2 bases respectively, with 14 bases between them. The CDR3 bases are TGTGCCATCAGTGAGTCTGTGGGGGCTACGACCTACAATGAGCAGTTCTTC. Translation: CAISESVGATTYNEQFF.

This chain joins TRBV2 and TRBJ1-5, with 7 bases fitting TRBD1. Germline lookup yields CDR1 SNHLY and CDR2 FYNNEI. The CDR3 runs 14 residues. J was trimmed by 0 bases and V by 9 bases; bases with no gene match: 5. DNA for the CDR3: TGTGCCAGTAAGACAGGGATTAGCAATCAGCCCCAGCATTTT. Protein sequence: CASKTGISNQPQHF.

The chain couples TRBV5-4 to TRBJ2-7, with D unresolved. The CDR3 has 16 residues. V shed 4 bases and J shed 2 bases, with 19 bases lying between them. Germline V CDR1 and CDR2: SGHNT, YYREEE (reference sequence). CDR3 sequence (DNA): TGTGCCAGCAGCCCCAGAGGATCCCATGGCGCCTACGAGCAGTACTTC. This encodes CASSPRGSHGAYEQYF.

The rearrangement joins TRBV11-2 to TRBJ2-1, with 9 positions matching TRBD1. The length of the CDR3 is 16 residues. The ends lost 7 bases at V and 4 bases at J; junction bases unmatched: 11. CDR1 is SGHAT, CDR2 FQNNGV, per germline. CDR3 region: CASKIAGTGTYNEQFF. For the CDR3, the DNA is TGTGCCAGCAAAATAGCCGGGACAGGGACATACAATGAGCAGTTCTTC.

The chain carries TRBV5-4 and TRBJ2-7, with 10 bases fitting TRBD1. V trimming: 2 bases; J trimming: 6 bases; junction bases outside the gene matches: 8. The CDR3 spans 15 residues. CDR1 is SGHNT and CDR2 is YYREEE in the germline V gene (reference sequence). DNA of the CDR3: TGTGCCAGCAGCTTCGGTGGGACAGGGGAGTTCGAGCAGTACTTC. Translation gives CASSFGGTGEFEQYF.

The CDR3: CASSPGSGTDTQYF. CDR3 DNA sequence: TGTGCCAGCAGCCCCGGGTCTGGCACAGATACGCAGTATTTT. The chain links TRBV7-3 to TRBJ2-3, with D uncertain. V lost 5 bases and J 1 base, leaving 10 bases between the germline ends. CDR1 SGHTA and CDR2 FQGTGA come from the germline V gene. The CDR3 consists of 14 residues.

This chain links TRBV15 with TRBJ1-5, with a weak D call TRBD1 (5 bases). Trimming took 6 bases from V and 9 from J, leaving 15 bases between them. CDR1 LNHNV and CDR2 YYDKDF come from the germline V gene (reference sequence). This CDR3 has 13 amino acids. This CDR3 reads CATRGVPGGPQHF. The CDR3, as DNA: TGTGCCACCAGAGGGGTTCCCGGGGGGCCCCAGCATTTT.

The V gene is TRBV2, the J gene TRBJ2-7, with D unclear. The germline V gene has CDR1 SNHLY and CDR2 FYNNEI. The germline V and J ends were trimmed by 6 bases and 2 bases, with 8 bases remaining between them. The CDR3 totals 12 residues. CDR3 nucleotides: TGTGCCAGCAGAGAGGCGACCTACGAGCAGTACTTC. It translates to CASREATYEQYF. Full variable domain (missing parts from reference TRBV2 and TRBJ2-7): EPEVTQTPSHQVTQMGQEVILRCVPISNHLYFYWYRQILGQKVEFLVSFYNNEISEKSEIFDDQFSVERPDGSNFTLKIRSTKLEDSAMYFCASREATYEQYFGPGTRLTVT.